This TCR beta chain was sequenced for a study of OX40 agonist ivuxolimab in advanced cancers. Looking at the study overall: The eligibility criteria allowed prior anti-PD-1, anti-PD-L1 or anti-CTLA-4 therapy, and around 38% had some. Findings and limits, study-wide: Individuals who were partial responders at 0.1-3.0 mg/kg had clonal expansion that ranked among the lowest. Both blood CD4+ and CD8+ T cells showed clonal growth by week 6 at 0.1 to 3.0 mg/kg.

Peripheral blood came from all dose cohorts at three timepoints. TCRdb keeps only in-frame clones here, not all; method: immunoSEQ multiplex PCR. This sample has around 68,000 clones, with approximately 89% found just once. Note on this clone: Its specificity is unknown. Other DNA sequences in the same sample also yield this CDR3.

CDR3 length: 15 residues. V shed 2 bases and J shed 0 bases, with 8 bases lying between them. CDR1 and CDR2 from the germline V gene are KGHSH and LQKENI. The sequences come from CD4+ or CD8+ T cells sorted from blood, collected in a trial of the OX40 agonist ivuxolimab. This TCR derives from an adult with an advanced solid tumor such as melanoma, head and neck, liver or kidney cancer. The chain has TRBV18 and TRBJ2-1; no definite D call. CDR3 in DNA: TGTGCCAGCTCACCAGGGCTAGACTCCTACAATGAGCAGTTCTTC. It yields the protein CASSPGLDSYNEQFF.